The sequence of this T cell receptor (beta chain) was determined in a study of T-cell memory formation after mild COVID-19. In regard to this clonotype: Its antigen is unknown.

V was cut by 7 bases and J by 4 bases, with 15 bases left in between. Germline CDR1 and CDR2: MGHRA and YSYEKL. This CDR3 comprises 14 residues. 5'RACE with constant-segment primers yielded barcoded, UMI-tagged TCR alpha and TCR beta cDNA libraries. Each CDR3 protein gets one entry after TCRdb re-called the 5' RACE reads with MiXCR. The sample shows around 250,000 distinct CDR3 sequences, 15% to 20% of them seen only once. General study results and limits: For second-wave clones that peaked at day 37, SARS-CoV-2 specificity went unverified. A subset of responding clones appeared in pre-infection memory, suggesting cross-reactive memory joined. CD4+ contracting clones were found mainly in CM and EM, and CD8+ ones in EMRA.

This sequence was found in a man between 18 and 35 years old who had mild COVID-19 (a few samples of this study predate the infection). Cell type and time point are not known. V usage is TRBV4-1 and J usage is TRBJ2-3; D ambiguous. What was sequenced was PBMCs or a T cell subset sorted from them (not recorded which). The CDR3 nucleotides read TGCGCCAGCACCGCGGCAAGTTATCCAGATACGCAGTATTTT. It translates to CASTAASYPDTQYF.